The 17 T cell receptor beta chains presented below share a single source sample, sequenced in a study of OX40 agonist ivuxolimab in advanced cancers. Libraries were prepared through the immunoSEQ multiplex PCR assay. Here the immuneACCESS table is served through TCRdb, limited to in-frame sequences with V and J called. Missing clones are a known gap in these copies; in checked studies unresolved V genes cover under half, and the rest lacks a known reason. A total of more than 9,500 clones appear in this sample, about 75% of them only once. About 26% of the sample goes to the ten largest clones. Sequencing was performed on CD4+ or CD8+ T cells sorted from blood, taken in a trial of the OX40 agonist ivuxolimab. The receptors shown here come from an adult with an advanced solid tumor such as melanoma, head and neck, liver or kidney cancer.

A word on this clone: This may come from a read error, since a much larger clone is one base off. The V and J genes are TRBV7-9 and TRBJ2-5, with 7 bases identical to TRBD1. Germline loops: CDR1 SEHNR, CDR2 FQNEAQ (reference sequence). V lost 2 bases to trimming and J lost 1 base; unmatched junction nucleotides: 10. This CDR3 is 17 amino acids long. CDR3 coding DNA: TGTGCCAGCAGCTTATCCGAAGCCGGGACAGCCCAAGAGACCCAGTACTTC. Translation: CASSLSEAGTAQETQYF.

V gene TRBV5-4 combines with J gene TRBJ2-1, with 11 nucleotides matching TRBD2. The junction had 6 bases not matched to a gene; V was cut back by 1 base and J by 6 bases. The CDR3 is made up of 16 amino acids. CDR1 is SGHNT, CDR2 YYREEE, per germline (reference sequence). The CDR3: CASSLTSGRSTNEQFF. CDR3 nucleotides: TGTGCCAGCAGCTTGACTAGCGGGAGAAGTACCAATGAGCAGTTCTTC.

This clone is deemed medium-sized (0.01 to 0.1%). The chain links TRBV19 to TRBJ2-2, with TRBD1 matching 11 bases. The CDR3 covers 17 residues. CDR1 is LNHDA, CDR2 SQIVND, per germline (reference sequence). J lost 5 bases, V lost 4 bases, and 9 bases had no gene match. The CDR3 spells CASSTGPGQGVTGELFF. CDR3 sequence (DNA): TGTGCCAGTAGTACTGGGCCGGGACAGGGGGTTACCGGGGAGCTGTTTTTT.

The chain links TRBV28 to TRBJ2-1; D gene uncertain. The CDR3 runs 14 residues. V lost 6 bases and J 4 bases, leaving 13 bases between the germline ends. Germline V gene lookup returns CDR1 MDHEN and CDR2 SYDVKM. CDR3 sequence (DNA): TGTGCCAGCAGCCCCAGTGGTAGGTACAATGAGCAGTTCTTC. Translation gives CASSPSGRYNEQFF.

The CDR3, as DNA: TGTGCCAGCAGTCCGGGACAGGGGAATCAGCCCCAGCATTTT. This sequence encodes CASSPGQGNQPQHF. This sequence joins TRBV6-6 and TRBJ1-5, with TRBD1 matching over 10 bases. Trimming at V came to 5 bases and at J to 4 bases, leaving 2 bases not matched to a gene. The CDR3 runs 14 residues. The V gene's germline CDR1 is MNHNY and CDR2 SVGAGI (reference sequence).

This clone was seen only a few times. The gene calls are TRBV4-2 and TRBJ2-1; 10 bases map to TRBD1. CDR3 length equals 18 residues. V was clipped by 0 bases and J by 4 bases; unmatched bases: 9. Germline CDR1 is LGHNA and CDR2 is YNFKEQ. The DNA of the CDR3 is TGTGCCAGCAGCCAAGAGGACTCGGGACAGGGGAAATACAATGAGCAGTTCTTC. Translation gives CASSQEDSGQGKYNEQFF.

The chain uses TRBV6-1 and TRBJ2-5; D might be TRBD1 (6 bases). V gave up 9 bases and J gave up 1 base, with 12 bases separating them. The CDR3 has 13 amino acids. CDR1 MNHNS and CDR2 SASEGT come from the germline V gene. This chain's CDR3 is CASSKGVQETQYF. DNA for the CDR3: TGTGCCAGTTCAAAGGGGGTCCAAGAGACCCAGTACTTC.

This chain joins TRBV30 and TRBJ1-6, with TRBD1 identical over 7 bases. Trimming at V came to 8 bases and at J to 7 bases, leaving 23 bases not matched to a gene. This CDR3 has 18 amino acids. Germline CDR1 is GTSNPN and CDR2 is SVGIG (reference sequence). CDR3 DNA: TGTGCCGGCCCCAAGACAGGGAGAGGGATCGAGCGGAATTCACCCCTCCACTTT. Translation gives CAGPKTGRGIERNSPLHF.

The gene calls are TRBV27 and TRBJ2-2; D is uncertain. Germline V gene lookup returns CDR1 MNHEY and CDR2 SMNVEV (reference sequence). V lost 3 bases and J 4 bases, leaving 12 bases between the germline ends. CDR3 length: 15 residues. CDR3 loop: CASSFLFGGTGELFF. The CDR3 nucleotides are TGTGCCAGCAGTTTCTTGTTCGGCGGCACCGGGGAGCTGTTTTTT.

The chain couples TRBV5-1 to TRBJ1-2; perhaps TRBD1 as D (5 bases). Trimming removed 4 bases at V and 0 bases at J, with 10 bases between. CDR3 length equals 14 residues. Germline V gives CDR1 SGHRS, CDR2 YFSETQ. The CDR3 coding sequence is TGCGCCAGCAGCGTTCAGGGTGCTAACTATGGCTACACCTTC. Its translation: CASSVQGANYGYTF.

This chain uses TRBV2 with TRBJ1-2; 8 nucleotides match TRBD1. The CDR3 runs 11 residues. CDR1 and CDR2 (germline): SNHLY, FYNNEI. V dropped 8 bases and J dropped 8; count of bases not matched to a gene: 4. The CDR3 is CASQGARGYTF. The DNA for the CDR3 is TGTGCCAGCCAGGGGGCGCGGGGCTACACCTTC.

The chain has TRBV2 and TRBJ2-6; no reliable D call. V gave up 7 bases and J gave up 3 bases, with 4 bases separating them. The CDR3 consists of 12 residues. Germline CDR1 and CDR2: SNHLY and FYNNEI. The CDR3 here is CASKGGANVLTF. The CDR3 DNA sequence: TGTGCCAGCAAAGGTGGGGCCAACGTCCTGACTTTC.

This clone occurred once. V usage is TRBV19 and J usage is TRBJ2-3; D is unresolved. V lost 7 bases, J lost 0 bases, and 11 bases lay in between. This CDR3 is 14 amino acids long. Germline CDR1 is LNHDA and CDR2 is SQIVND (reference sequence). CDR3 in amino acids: CASNNRFSTDTQYF. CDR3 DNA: TGTGCCAGTAATAACAGATTTAGCACAGATACGCAGTATTTT.

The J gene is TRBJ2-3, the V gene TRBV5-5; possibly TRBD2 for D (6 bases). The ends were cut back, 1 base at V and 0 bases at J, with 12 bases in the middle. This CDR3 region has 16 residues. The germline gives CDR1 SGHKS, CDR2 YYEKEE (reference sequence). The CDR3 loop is CASSLTPSGSTDTQYF. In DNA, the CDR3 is TGTGCCAGCAGCTTGACGCCCAGCGGGAGCACAGATACGCAGTATTTT.

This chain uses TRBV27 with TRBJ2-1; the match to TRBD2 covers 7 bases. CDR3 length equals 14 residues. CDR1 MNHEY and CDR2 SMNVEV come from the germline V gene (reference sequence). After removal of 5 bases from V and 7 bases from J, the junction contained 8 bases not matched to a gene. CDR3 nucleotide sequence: TGTGCCAGCAGTCGACCGGGACTACAGAATGAGCAGTTCTTC. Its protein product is CASSRPGLQNEQFF.

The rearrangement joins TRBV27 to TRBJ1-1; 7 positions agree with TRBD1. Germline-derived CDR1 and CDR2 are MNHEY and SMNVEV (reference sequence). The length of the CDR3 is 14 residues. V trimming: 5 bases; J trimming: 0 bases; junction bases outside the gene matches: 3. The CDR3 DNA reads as TGTGCCAGCAGTCGGGGACAGCTGAACACTGAAGCTTTCTTT. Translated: CASSRGQLNTEAFF.

The CDR3 protein is CSVEGTNSYEQYF. The CDR3 DNA reads as TGCAGCGTTGAGGGGACAAACTCCTACGAGCAGTACTTC. The rearrangement links TRBV29-1 to TRBJ2-7; possibly TRBD1 for D (6 bases). The V end was cut by 3 bases, the J end by 0 bases, with 9 bases between. The CDR3 consists of 13 residues. Germline V CDR1 and CDR2: SQVTM, ANQGSEA.